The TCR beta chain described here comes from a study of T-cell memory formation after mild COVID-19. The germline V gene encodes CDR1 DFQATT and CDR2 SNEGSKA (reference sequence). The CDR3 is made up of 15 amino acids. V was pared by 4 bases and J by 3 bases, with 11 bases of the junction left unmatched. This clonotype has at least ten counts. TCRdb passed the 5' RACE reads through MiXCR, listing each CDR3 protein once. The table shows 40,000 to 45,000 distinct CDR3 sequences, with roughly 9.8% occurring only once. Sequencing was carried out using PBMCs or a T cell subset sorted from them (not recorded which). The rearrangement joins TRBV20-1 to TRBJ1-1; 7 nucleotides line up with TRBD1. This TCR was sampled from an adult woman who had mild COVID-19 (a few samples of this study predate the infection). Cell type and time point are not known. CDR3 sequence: CSAKTLTGYDTEAFF. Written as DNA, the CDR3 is TGCAGTGCTAAGACCTTGACAGGGTATGACACTGAAGCTTTCTTT.